The 4 T cell receptor beta chains below all came from one sample that was sequenced in a study of T cells after yellow fever vaccination. In TCRdb, the 5' RACE reads were re-called with MiXCR into one record per CDR3 protein. The sample yields approximately 250,000 distinct CDR3 sequences, around 6.7% seen once. The specimen was CD4+ T cells sorted from PBMCs, collected on the day of the yellow fever booster vaccination. The receptor source for this set is a man aged 30-40 years who received the YFV17D yellow fever vaccine.

This sequence joins TRBV24-1 and TRBJ2-7; the D gene could be TRBD1 or TRBD2 (6 bases each). Trimming removed 3 bases at V and 7 bases at J, with 12 bases between. The CDR3 sequence is 13 residues long. CDR1 is KGHDR and CDR2 is SFDVKD in the germline V gene. The CDR3: CATSDPGAGEQYF. The CDR3 DNA reads as TGTGCCACCAGTGATCCGGGGGCGGGAGAGCAGTACTTC.

This chain uses TRBV7-2 with TRBJ2-5, with TRBD2 as a possible D gene (5 bases). Germline CDR1 and CDR2: SGHTA and FQGNSA. V lost 0 bases to trimming and J lost 5 bases, with 10 bases between them. The length of the CDR3 is 14 residues. This CDR3 is CASSLAPAVETQYF. CDR3 DNA sequence: TGTGCCAGCAGCTTAGCGCCAGCGGTGGAGACCCAGTACTTC. The full variable domain, with the rest looked up from reference TRBV7-2 and TRBJ2-5, is GAGVSQSPSNKVTEKGKDVELRCDPISGHTALYWYRQSLGQGLEFLIYFQGNSAPDKSGLPSDRFSAERTGGSVSTLTIQRTQQEDSAVYLCASSLAPAVETQYFGPGTRLLVL.

J is TRBJ2-1 and V is TRBV3-1; possible D gene TRBD2, 6 bases. The CDR3 runs to 16 residues. Germline V lookup: CDR1 LGHDT, CDR2 YNNKEL (reference sequence). The V and J ends lost 4 bases and 0 bases respectively, with 13 bases between them. This chain's CDR3 is CASSRGDLSSYNEQFF. The CDR3 DNA is TGTGCCAGCAGCCGGGGGGATCTTAGCTCCTACAATGAGCAGTTCTTC.

This clonotype was picked up a small number of times. V usage is TRBV12-3 or TRBV12-4 and J usage is TRBJ2-3; 7 nucleotides agree with TRBD1. Trimming cost V 3 bases and J 6 bases; bases outside gene matches: 9. The length of the CDR3 is 15 residues. The CDR3 region has the DNA TGTGCCAGCAGTTTGCCGGGACAGTCCTGGGATACGCAGTATTTT. Protein sequence: CASSLPGQSWDTQYF.